A single sample gave rise to the 9 T cell receptor beta chains below, sequenced in a study of radiation and T cells in renal cell carcinoma. Time point given: blood 2 weeks post-SBRT. Treatment given: 15 Gy SBRT to primary tumor, nephrectomy 4 weeks later. Assay used: immunoSEQ multiplex PCR; TCRdb lists only in-frame clones, some missing. This table holds some 130,000 clones, about 81% found once. This sample comprised blood, obtained from a patient whose treatment included radiotherapy and nephrectomy. The source of these receptors is a woman aged 55-70 years with renal cell carcinoma.

This sequence joins TRBV18 and TRBJ2-5, with TRBD1 matching 9 bases. V lost 3 bases, J lost 5 bases, and 10 bases stayed unmatched. This CDR3 has 16 residues. CDR1 is KGHSH and CDR2 is LQKENI in the germline V gene. The CDR3 is CASSPGTGRVWETQYF. The CDR3 DNA sequence: TGTGCCAGCTCACCCGGGACAGGGAGGGTATGGGAGACCCAGTACTTC.

The chain is built from TRBV6-6 and TRBJ1-1, with a possible D match to TRBD1 (5 bases). The V and J ends lost 5 bases and 3 bases respectively, with 10 bases between them. The CDR3 loop spans 13 amino acids. Germline lookup yields CDR1 MNHNY and CDR2 SVGAGI (reference sequence). DNA of the CDR3: TGTGCCAGCAGTAGCTTAGGGGACACTGAAGCTTTCTTT. Residues: CASSSLGDTEAFF.

In its sample, this clone was seen a few times. The chain joins TRBV28 to TRBJ1-6, with TRBD1 matching over 8 bases. J gave up 7 bases and V 7 bases, and 9 bases lay outside the gene matches. Germline values: CDR1 MDHEN, CDR2 SYDVKM. This CDR3 is built from 15 residues. The CDR3 DNA reads as TGTGCCAGCATATCCCAGGACAGGGAAAATTCACCCCTCCACTTT. Its translation: CASISQDRENSPLHF.

This sequence joins TRBV7-8 and TRBJ1-5; D perhaps matches TRBD1 (5 bases). In germline, CDR1 is SGHVS, CDR2 FQNEAQ. Trimming took 5 bases from V and 0 from J, leaving 8 bases between them. The CDR3 is 14 residues long. In nucleotides, the CDR3 is TGTGCCAGCAGCACGACAGATAGCAATCAGCCCCAGCATTTT. Translated, it gives CASSTTDSNQPQHF.

There are a few counts of this clone. Other DNA variants within this sample encode the same CDR3. This sequence joins TRBV4-3 and TRBJ1-2, with TRBD1 matching 9 bases. Germline CDR1 and CDR2: LGHNA and YSLEER. The CDR3 extends over 19 amino acids. The ends lost 3 bases at V and 5 bases at J; junction bases unmatched: 19. In nucleotides, the CDR3 is TGCGCCAGCAGCCAGGCCTTTTCCGGGACAGGGAGTAAAAGATATGGCTACACCTTC. Amino acid sequence: CASSQAFSGTGSKRYGYTF.

The chain employs TRBV7-9 and TRBJ2-7; 9 nucleotides match TRBD2. The CDR3 covers 14 residues. Germline CDR1 reads SEHNR; CDR2 reads FQNEAQ (reference sequence). The ends lost 5 bases at V and 3 bases at J; junction bases unmatched: 5. CDR3 region: CASSHSGSLYEQYF. The CDR3, as DNA: TGTGCCAGCAGCCATAGCGGGAGTCTCTACGAGCAGTACTTC.

The chain uses TRBV9 and TRBJ2-7; D is ambiguous. Germline V lookup: CDR1 SGDLS, CDR2 YYNGEE. CDR3 length: 15 amino acids. Trimming took 1 base from V and 2 from J, leaving 13 bases between them. The CDR3 sequence: CASSVNPDGPYEQYF. The CDR3 DNA reads TGTGCCAGCAGCGTAAACCCGGACGGACCCTACGAGCAGTACTTC.

The chain recombines TRBV7-3 with TRBJ1-1; possible D gene TRBD1, 6 bases. Trimming left V 5 bases short and J 4 bases short, with 14 bases between. The CDR3 has 14 amino acids. Germline V gene data show CDR1 as SGHTA and CDR2 as FQGTGA. CDR3 sequence reads: CASSPQGRSTEAFF. CDR3 nucleotides: TGTGCCAGCAGCCCCCAGGGGAGGAGCACTGAAGCTTTCTTT.

This chain joins TRBV19 and TRBJ2-5; perhaps D is TRBD1 or TRBD2 (6 bases each). The CDR3 consists of 15 residues. Per the germline V gene, CDR1 is LNHDA and CDR2 is SQIVND (reference sequence). Trimming stripped 4 bases from V and 5 bases from J, with 17 bases between. CDR3 DNA sequence: TGTGCCAGTAGTAGGCCAGGGGCCGGGGGTGAGACCCAGTACTTC. This encodes CASSRPGAGGETQYF.